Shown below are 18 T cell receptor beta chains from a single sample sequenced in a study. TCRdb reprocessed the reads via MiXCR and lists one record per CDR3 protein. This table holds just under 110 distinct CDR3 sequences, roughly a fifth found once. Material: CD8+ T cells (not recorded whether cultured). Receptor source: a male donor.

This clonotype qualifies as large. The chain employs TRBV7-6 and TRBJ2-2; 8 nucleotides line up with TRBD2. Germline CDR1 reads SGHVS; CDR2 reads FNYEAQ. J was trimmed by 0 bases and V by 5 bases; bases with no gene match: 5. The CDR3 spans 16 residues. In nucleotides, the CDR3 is TGTGCCAGCAGCCGAGGACTAGCTGCGAACACCGGGGAGCTGTTTTTT. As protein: CASSRGLAANTGELFF.

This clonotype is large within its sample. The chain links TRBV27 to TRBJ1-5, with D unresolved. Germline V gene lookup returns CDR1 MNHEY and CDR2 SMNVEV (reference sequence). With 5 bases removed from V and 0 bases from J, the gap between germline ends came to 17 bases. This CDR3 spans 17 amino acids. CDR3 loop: CASSSVFVTYSNQPQHF. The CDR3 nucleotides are TGTGCCAGCAGTAGCGTTTTTGTTACCTATAGCAATCAGCCCCAGCATTTT.

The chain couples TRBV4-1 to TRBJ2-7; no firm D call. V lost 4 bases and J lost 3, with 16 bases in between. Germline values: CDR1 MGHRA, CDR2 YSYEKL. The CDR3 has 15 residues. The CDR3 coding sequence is TGCGCCAGCAGCCCCTCACACGGCGGCCTCTACGAGCAGTACTTC. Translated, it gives CASSPSHGGLYEQYF.

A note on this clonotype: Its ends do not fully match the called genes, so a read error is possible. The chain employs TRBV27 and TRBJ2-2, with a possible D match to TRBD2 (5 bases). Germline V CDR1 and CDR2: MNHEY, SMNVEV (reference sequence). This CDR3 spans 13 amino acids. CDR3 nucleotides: TGTGCCAGCGGTTTAATATATCCTGGGGAGCCGTTTTTT. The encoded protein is CASGLIYPGEPFF.

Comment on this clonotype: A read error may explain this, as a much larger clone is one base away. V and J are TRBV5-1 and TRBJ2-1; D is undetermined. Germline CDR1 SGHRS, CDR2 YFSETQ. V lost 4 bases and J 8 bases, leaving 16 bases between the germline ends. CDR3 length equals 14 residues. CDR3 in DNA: TGCGCCAGCAGCGAGGCAGAGAATCACTATGAGCAGTTCTTC. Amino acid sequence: CASSEAENHYEQFF.

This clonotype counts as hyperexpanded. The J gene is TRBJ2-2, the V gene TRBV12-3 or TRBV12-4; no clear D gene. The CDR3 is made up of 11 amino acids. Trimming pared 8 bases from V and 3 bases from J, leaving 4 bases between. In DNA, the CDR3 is TGTGCCAGCGGTTACACCGGGGAGCTGTTTTTT. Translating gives CASGYTGELFF.

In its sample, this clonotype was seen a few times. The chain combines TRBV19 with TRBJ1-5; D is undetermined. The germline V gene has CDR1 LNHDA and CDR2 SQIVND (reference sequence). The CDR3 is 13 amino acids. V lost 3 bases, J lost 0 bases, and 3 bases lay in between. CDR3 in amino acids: CASSMISNQPQHF. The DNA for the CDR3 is TGTGCCAGTAGTATGATTAGCAATCAGCCCCAGCATTTT.

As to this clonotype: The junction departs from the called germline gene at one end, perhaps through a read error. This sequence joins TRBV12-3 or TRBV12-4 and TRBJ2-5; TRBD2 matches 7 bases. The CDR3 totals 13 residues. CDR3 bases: TGTGCCAGCAGTCGTAGCGGGCGAGAGACTCAGTACTTC. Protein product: CASSRSGRETQYF.

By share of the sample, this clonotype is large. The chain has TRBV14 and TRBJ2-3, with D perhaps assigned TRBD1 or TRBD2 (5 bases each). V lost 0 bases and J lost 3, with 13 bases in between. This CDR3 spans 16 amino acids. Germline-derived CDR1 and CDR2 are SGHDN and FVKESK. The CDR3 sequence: CASSQDPLGTTDTQYF. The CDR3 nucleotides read TGTGCCAGCAGCCAAGATCCTCTGGGGACGACAGATACGCAGTATTTT. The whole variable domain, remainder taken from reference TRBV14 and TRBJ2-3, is EAGVTQFPSHSVIEKGQTVTLRCDPISGHDNLYWYRRVMGKEIKFLLHFVKESKQDESGMPNNRFLAERTGGTYSTLKVQPAELEDSGVYFCASSQDPLGTTDTQYFGPGTRLTVL.

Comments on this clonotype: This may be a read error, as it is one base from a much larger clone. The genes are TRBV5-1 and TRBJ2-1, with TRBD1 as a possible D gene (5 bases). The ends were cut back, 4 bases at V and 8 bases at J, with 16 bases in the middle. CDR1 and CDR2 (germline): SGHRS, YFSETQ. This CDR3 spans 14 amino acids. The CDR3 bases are TGCGCCAGCAGCGAGACAGAGGATCACTATGAGCAGTTCTTC. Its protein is CASSETEDHYEQFF.

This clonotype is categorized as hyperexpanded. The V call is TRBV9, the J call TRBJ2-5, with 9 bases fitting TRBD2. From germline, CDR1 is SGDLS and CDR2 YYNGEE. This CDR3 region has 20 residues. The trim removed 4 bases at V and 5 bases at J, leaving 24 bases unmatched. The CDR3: CASSPSTTLSSGASGETQYF. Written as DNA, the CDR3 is TGTGCCAGCAGCCCTTCCACTACCCTTTCTAGCGGGGCTTCGGGGGAGACCCAGTACTTC. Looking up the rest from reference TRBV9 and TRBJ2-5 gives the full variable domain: DSGVTQTPKHLITATGQRVTLRCSPRSGDLSVYWYQQSLDQGLQFLIQYYNGEERAKGNILERFSAQQFPDLHSELNLSSLELGDSALYFCASSPSTTLSSGASGETQYFGPGTRLLVL.

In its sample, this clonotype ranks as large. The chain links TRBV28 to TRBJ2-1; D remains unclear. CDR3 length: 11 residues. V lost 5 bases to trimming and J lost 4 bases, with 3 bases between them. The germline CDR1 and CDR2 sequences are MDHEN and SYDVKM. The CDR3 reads CASSPYNEQFF. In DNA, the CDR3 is TGTGCCAGCAGTCCATACAATGAGCAGTTCTTC. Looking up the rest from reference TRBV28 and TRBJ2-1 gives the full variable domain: DVKVTQSSRYLVKRTGEKVFLECVQDMDHENMFWYRQDPGLGLRLIYFSYDVKMKEKGDIPEGYSVSREKKERFSLILESASTNQTSMYLCASSPYNEQFFGPGTRLTVL.

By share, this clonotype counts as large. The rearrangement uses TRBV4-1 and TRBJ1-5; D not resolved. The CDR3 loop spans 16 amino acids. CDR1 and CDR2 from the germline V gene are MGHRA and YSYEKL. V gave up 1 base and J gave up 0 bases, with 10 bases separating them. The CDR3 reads CASSQGTEHSNQPQHF. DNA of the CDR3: TGCGCCAGCAGCCAAGGTACAGAACATAGCAATCAGCCCCAGCATTTT.

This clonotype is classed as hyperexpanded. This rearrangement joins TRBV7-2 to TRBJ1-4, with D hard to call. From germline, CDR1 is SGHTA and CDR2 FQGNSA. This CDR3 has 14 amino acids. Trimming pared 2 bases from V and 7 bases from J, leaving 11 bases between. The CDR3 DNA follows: TGTGCCAGCAGCTTATTGGGCGTCGGTGAAAAACTGTTTTTT. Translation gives CASSLLGVGEKLFF.

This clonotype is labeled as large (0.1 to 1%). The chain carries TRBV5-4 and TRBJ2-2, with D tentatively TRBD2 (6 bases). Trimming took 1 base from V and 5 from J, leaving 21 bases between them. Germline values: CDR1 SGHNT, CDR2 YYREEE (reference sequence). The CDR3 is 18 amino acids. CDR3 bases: TGTGCCAGCAGCTTGTTGGGTTTTTCTGACGGGGGTACCGGGGAGCTGTTTTTT. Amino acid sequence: CASSLLGFSDGGTGELFF.

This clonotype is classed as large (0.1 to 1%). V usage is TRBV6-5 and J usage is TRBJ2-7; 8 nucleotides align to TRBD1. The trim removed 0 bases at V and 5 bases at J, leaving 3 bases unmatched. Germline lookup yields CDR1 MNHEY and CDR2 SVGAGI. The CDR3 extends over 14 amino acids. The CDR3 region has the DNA TGTGCCAGCAGTTACTCGGACAGGGTCCACGAGCAGTACTTC. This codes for CASSYSDRVHEQYF.

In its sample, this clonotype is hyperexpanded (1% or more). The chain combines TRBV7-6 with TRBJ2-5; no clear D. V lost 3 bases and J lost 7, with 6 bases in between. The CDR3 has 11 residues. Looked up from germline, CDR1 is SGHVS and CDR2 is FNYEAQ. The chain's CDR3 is CASSFGGTQYF. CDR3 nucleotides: TGTGCCAGCAGCTTCGGCGGGACCCAGTACTTC.

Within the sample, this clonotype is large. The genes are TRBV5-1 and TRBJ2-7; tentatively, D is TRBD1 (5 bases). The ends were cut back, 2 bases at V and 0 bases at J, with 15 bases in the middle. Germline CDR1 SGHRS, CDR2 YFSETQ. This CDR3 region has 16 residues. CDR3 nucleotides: TGCGCCAGCAGCTTCGAGACAGTTATGAGCTCCTACGAGCAGTACTTC. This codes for CASSFETVMSSYEQYF.